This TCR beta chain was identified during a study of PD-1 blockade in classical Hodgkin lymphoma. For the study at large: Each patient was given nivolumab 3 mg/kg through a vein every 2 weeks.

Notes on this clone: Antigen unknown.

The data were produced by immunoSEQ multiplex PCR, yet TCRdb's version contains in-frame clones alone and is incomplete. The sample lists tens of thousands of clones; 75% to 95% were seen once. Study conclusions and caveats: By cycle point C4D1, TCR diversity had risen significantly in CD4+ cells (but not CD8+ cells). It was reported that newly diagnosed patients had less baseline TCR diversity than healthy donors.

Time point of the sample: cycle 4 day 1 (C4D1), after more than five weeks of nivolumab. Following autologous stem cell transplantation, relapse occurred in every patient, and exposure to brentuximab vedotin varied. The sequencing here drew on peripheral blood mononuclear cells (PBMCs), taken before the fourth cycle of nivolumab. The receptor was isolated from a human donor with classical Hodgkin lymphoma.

The CDR3 DNA is TGCGCCAGCCGTAGACAGGGTCAGATGCACCAGGGAGCTTTCTTT. Translation gives CASRRQGQMHQGAFF. The chain has TRBV5-1 and TRBJ1-1, with 7 bases identical to TRBD1. The germline V gene encodes CDR1 SGHRS and CDR2 YFSETQ. After removal of 7 bases from V and 10 bases from J, the junction contained 19 bases not matched to a gene. The CDR3 contains 15 residues.